The clone carrying this T cell receptor (beta chain) was detected only once. Its antigen is unidentified. The junction departs from the called germline gene at one end, perhaps through a read error. This CDR3 comprises 15 residues. Germline V gene sequence: CDR1 SSHAT, CDR2 FNYEAQ (reference sequence). Method: immunoSEQ multiplex PCR; TCRdb's copy keeps in-frame clones and lacks some. The sample yields roughly 65,000 clones, approximately 96% seen once. The data were obtained in a study of cytomegalovirus exposure and HLA in healthy donors. The study's findings and limits: It was reported that the classifier diagnosed cytomegalovirus status with high specificity and sensitivity in both the original and validation cohorts. Rare TCR sequences dominated, though some public TCRs recurred in many donors. A few chains linked to CMV were shown in vitro to be specific for CMV antigens.

The V gene is TRBV7-7, the J gene TRBJ2-1, with D perhaps matching TRBD1 (5 bases). Sequencing used PBMCs. The sequence was collected from a young man in good health and CMV-seropositive. The chain's CDR3 is CASSSHPGLDGEQFF. The CDR3 DNA reads as TGTGCTAGCAGCTCCCACCCAGGGCTAGATGGTGAGCAGTTCTTC.